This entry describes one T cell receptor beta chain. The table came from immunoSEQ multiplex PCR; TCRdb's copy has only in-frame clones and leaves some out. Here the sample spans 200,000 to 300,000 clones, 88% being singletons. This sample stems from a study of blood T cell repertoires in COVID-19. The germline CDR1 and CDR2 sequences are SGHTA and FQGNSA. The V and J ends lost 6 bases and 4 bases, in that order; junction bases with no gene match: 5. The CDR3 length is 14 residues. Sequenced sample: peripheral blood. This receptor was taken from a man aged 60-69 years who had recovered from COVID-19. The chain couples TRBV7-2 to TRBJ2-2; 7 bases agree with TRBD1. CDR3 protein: CASRQTGSTGELFF. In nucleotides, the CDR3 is TGTGCCAGCAGACAGACAGGGAGCACCGGGGAGCTGTTTTTT.